The 30 T cell receptor beta chains below all came from one sample that was sequenced in a study of technical replicates of blood from several donors. Some clones are missing from TCRdb's copy, which holds only in-frame ones; the method was immunoSEQ multiplex PCR. The repertoire holds tens of thousands of clones, with around 95% as singletons. The sequencing input was T cells isolated from PBMCs. Source of these receptors: a human donor in good health.

The V gene is TRBV4-1, the J gene TRBJ2-5, with 7 nucleotides matching TRBD2. CDR1 and CDR2 from the germline V gene are MGHRA and YSYEKL. Trimming took 0 bases from V and 5 from J; bases not matched to a gene: 9. The CDR3 runs to 16 residues. The CDR3 is CASSQEPGLVWETQYF. CDR3 bases: TGCGCCAGCAGCCAAGAACCTGGACTAGTGTGGGAGACCCAGTACTTC.

V usage is TRBV7-3 and J usage is TRBJ2-6; TRBD1 is a possible D gene (5 bases). V was clipped by 5 bases and J by 0 bases, with 17 bases between them. The CDR3 extends over 18 amino acids. CDR1 is SGHTA, CDR2 FQGTGA, per germline. CDR3 nucleotides: TGTGCCAGCAGCCCCAGAATGGCAGGGCGCTCTGGGGCCAACGTCCTGACTTTC. Its translation is CASSPRMAGRSGANVLTF.

V and J are TRBV6-1 and TRBJ1-4; unclear D gene. Trimming took off 1 base at V and 3 bases at J, with 9 bases between the two ends. There are 15 residues in the CDR3. The V gene's germline CDR1 is MNHNS and CDR2 SASEGT. The CDR3 bases are TGTGCCAGCAGTGAAGTCGGGGATCCTAATGAAAAACTGTTTTTT. It is translated as CASSEVGDPNEKLFF.

The V gene is TRBV28, the J gene TRBJ1-2, with 8 bases aligning to TRBD1. The CDR3 has 14 residues. The V gene's germline CDR1 is MDHEN and CDR2 SYDVKM. V was pared by 5 bases and J by 8 bases, with 10 bases of the junction left unmatched. This CDR3 reads CASSLTDRVEGYTF. CDR3 nucleotide sequence: TGTGCCAGCAGTCTGACGGACAGGGTAGAAGGCTACACCTTC.

This clone has a single count. The gene calls are TRBV29-1 and TRBJ1-1; D perhaps matches TRBD1 (5 bases). Trimming removed 3 bases from V and 3 bases from J, with 11 bases in between. Germline loops: CDR1 SQVTM, CDR2 ANQGSEA. The CDR3 runs 13 residues. The CDR3 DNA sequence: TGCAGCGTTGAGTCGGGGGGGGACACTGAAGCTTTCTTT. Translation gives CSVESGGDTEAFF. The whole variable domain, filled in from reference TRBV29-1 and TRBJ1-1, reads SAVISQKPSRDICQRGTSLTIQCQVDSQVTMMFWYRQQPGQSLTLIATANQGSEATYESGFVIDKFPISRPNLTFSTLTVSNMSPEDSSIYLCSVESGGDTEAFFGQGTRLTVV.

The J gene is TRBJ2-2, the V gene TRBV6-1; TRBD2 is a possible D gene (5 bases). Germline V lookup: CDR1 MNHNS, CDR2 SASEGT. The length of the CDR3 is 14 residues. The V and J ends lost 0 bases and 6 bases respectively, with 8 bases between them. The CDR3 reads CASSEAEGSGELFF. The CDR3, as DNA: TGTGCCAGCAGTGAAGCAGAGGGTTCCGGGGAGCTGTTTTTT.

This clone was observed once. This chain connects TRBV5-3 to TRBJ2-7; the D gene is possibly TRBD2 (6 bases). TRBV5-3 is recorded as an ORF, its role being uncertain. The V end was cut by 6 bases, the J end by 7 bases, with 20 bases between. The CDR3 runs to 14 residues. The CDR3 is CARTFPDYGGEQYF. CDR3 DNA: TGTGCCAGAACCTTCCCGGACTACGGAGGGGAGCAGTACTTC.

This chain joins TRBV6-1 and TRBJ2-5, with D uncertain. Trimming took 7 bases from V and 2 from J, leaving 11 bases between them. The CDR3 has 13 residues. CDR1 MNHNS and CDR2 SASEGT come from the germline V gene. As DNA, the CDR3 is TGTGCCAGCAAGTGGGCAGGTCAAGAGACCCAGTACTTC. It codes for CASKWAGQETQYF.

This clone was seen a single time. The rearrangement links TRBV15 to TRBJ2-1; no clear D. The CDR3 consists of 12 residues. Looked up from germline, CDR1 is LNHNV and CDR2 is YYDKDF (reference sequence). Deletions cut 4 bases from V and 4 bases from J, with 5 bases between. In DNA form, the CDR3 reads TGTGCCACCAGCACTGTATACAATGAGCAGTTCTTC. Translating it yields CATSTVYNEQFF.

This chain links TRBV2 with TRBJ2-2, with TRBD1 matching over 8 bases. The length of the CDR3 is 12 residues. Trimming removed 9 bases from V and 4 bases from J; junction bases left unmatched: 1. The germline gives CDR1 SNHLY, CDR2 FYNNEI. The CDR3 reads CARGQATGELFF. CDR3 DNA sequence: TGTGCCAGGGGACAGGCCACCGGGGAGCTGTTTTTT.

The rearrangement links TRBV12-5 to TRBJ1-5; TRBD1 agrees at 7 bases. The J segment lost 5 bases and the V segment lost 5 bases, leaving 3 bases of the junction unmatched. CDR1 and CDR2 (germline): LGHNT, FRNRAP. The CDR3 covers 13 residues. Here the CDR3 DNA reads TGTGCTAGTGGTCTAGGGGGCTATCAGCCCCAGCATTTT. Amino acids: CASGLGGYQPQHF. Full variable domain (rest looked up from reference TRBV12-5 and TRBJ1-5): DARVTQTPRHKVTEMGQEVTMRCQPILGHNTVFWYRQTMMQGLELLAYFRNRAPLDDSGMPKDRFSAEMPDATLATLKIQPSEPRDSAVYFCASGLGGYQPQHFGDGTRLSIL.

CDR3 region: CASSLLEGTQYF. CDR3 nucleotide sequence: TGTGCCAGCAGCTTACTAGAGGGCACGCAGTATTTT. V usage is TRBV7-2 and J usage is TRBJ2-3, with a tentative D call TRBD2 (5 bases). Between the trimmed V and J ends, which lost 2 bases and 9 bases, there was a span of 9 bases. This CDR3 is built from 12 residues. Germline V gives CDR1 SGHTA, CDR2 FQGNSA.

The chain combines TRBV29-1 with TRBJ1-5, with unresolved D. The CDR3 has 17 residues. The germline V and J ends were trimmed by 2 bases and 0 bases, with 17 bases remaining between them. Germline V gene data show CDR1 as SQVTM and CDR2 as ANQGSEA. DNA of the CDR3: TGCAGCGTTGAAAAAATGAAGACTAGTCATAGCAATCAGCCCCAGCATTTT. Protein product: CSVEKMKTSHSNQPQHF.

As to this clone: At one end, the junction sequence differs from germline, possibly due to a read error. The chain has TRBV7-7 and TRBJ2-7; 9 bases agree with TRBD2. The CDR3 is 15 residues long. CDR1 and CDR2 (germline): SSHAT, FNYEAQ (reference sequence). CDR3 amino acids: CASSFRLAGFDEQYF. CDR3 sequence (DNA): TGTGCTAGCAGCTTTCGGCTAGCGGGATTCGACGAGCAGTACTTC.

The chain recombines TRBV27 with TRBJ1-3; D not resolved. V dropped 6 bases and J dropped 8 bases, with 20 bases sitting between them. The CDR3 length is 15 residues. CDR1 MNHEY and CDR2 SMNVEV come from the germline V gene (reference sequence). DNA of the CDR3: TGTGCCAGCAGCTCAGACTCTCGGAGGCGTTACACCATATATTTT. Its protein product is CASSSDSRRRYTIYF.

The count of this clone is one. Here the CDR3 reads CASSLKGNRRIVFNEQFF. CDR3 DNA sequence: TGTGCCAGCAGTTTAAAAGGAAATAGGCGGATAGTGTTTAATGAGCAGTTCTTC. The chain joins TRBV27 to TRBJ2-1; D is unresolved. The V end lost 2 bases, the J end lost 7 bases, and 24 bases lay between the germline ends. The CDR3 is 18 residues long. CDR1 MNHEY and CDR2 SMNVEV come from the germline V gene (reference sequence).

The J gene is TRBJ2-2, the V gene TRBV30, with unresolved D. The CDR3 spans 14 residues. V was clipped by 0 bases and J by 6 bases, with 11 bases between them. The germline V gene has CDR1 GTSNPN and CDR2 SVGIG (reference sequence). The CDR3 reads CAWSVRQTPGELFF. CDR3 DNA: TGTGCCTGGAGTGTACGCCAGACTCCCGGGGAGCTGTTTTTT.

This chain joins TRBV2 and TRBJ2-7, with 11 nucleotides matching TRBD2. Germline CDR1 reads SNHLY; CDR2 reads FYNNEI. This CDR3 has 14 amino acids. With V trimmed by 9 bases and J by 0 bases, 4 bases remained unmatched. In nucleotides, the CDR3 is TGTGCCAGTTTAGCGGGAGGGAGCTCCTACGAGCAGTACTTC. This gives the protein CASLAGGSSYEQYF.

The V and J genes are TRBV30 and TRBJ2-3, with 8 nucleotides matching TRBD2. The CDR3 consists of 15 residues. The trim removed 1 base at V and 0 bases at J, leaving 3 bases unmatched. Germline values: CDR1 GTSNPN, CDR2 SVGIG (reference sequence). The DNA for the CDR3 is TGTGCCTGGAGTGGGGCTAGCGGGAGCACAGATACGCAGTATTTT. Translation gives CAWSGASGSTDTQYF.

The V gene is TRBV10-3, the J gene TRBJ2-7; 8 bases align to TRBD2. V dropped 6 bases and J dropped 5; count of bases not matched to a gene: 9. CDR3 length: 14 residues. Germline V gives CDR1 ENHRY, CDR2 SYGVKD. Here the CDR3 DNA reads TGTGCCATCAGATCAGCGGGAGAGATTGACGAGCAGTACTTC. It translates to CAIRSAGEIDEQYF.

This sequence joins TRBV12-5 and TRBJ2-7, with D maybe TRBD2 (5 bases). There are 12 residues in the CDR3. Germline V CDR1 and CDR2: LGHNT, FRNRAP. V dropped 2 bases and J dropped 7 bases, with 9 bases sitting between them. DNA of the CDR3: TGTGCTAGTGGTTTGTCTAGCAATGAGCAGTACTTC. Translated, it gives CASGLSSNEQYF.

The chain employs TRBV5-4 and TRBJ2-1; 9 bases map to TRBD1. The V and J ends lost 4 bases and 13 bases, in that order; junction bases with no gene match: 6. Per the germline V gene, CDR1 is SGHNT and CDR2 is YYREEE (reference sequence). This CDR3 contains 12 residues. The CDR3 DNA is TGTGCCAGCAGCCAGGACAGGGGCGAACAGTTCTTC. Translation gives CASSQDRGEQFF.

The chain combines TRBV7-7 with TRBJ2-5; unclear D gene. This CDR3 has 13 amino acids. The V end was cut by 5 bases, the J end by 1 base, with 8 bases between. Germline assignment: CDR1 SSHAT and CDR2 FNYEAQ (reference sequence). CDR3 in amino acids: CASSRNSQETQYF. In DNA, the CDR3 is TGTGCCAGCAGCAGAAACTCCCAAGAGACCCAGTACTTC.

The chain joins TRBV11-3 to TRBJ1-1; D is perhaps TRBD1 (5 bases). With 5 bases removed from V and 4 bases from J, the gap between germline ends came to 11 bases. In germline, CDR1 is SGHNT, CDR2 YENEEA. CDR3 length: 13 amino acids. CDR3 amino acids: CASSNTGGTEAFF. As DNA, the CDR3 is TGTGCCAGCAGCAACACGGGGGGCACTGAAGCTTTCTTT.

V is TRBV30 and J is TRBJ2-6; tentatively, D is TRBD2 (5 bases). The V end was cut by 2 bases, the J end by 4 bases, with 9 bases between. Germline CDR1 reads GTSNPN; CDR2 reads SVGIG (reference sequence). The CDR3 spans 14 residues. CDR3 DNA: TGTGCCTGGAGTCCAGGAGGAGGGGCCAACGTCCTGACTTTC. Residues: CAWSPGGGANVLTF. Together with reference TRBV30 and TRBJ2-6, the CDR3 gives the full variable domain: SQTIHQWPATLVQPVGSPLSLECTVEGTSNPNLYWYRQAAGRGLQLLFYSVGIGQISSEVPQNLSASRPQDRQFILSSKKLLLSDSGFYLCAWSPGGGANVLTFGAGSRLTVL.

The chain links TRBV6-6 to TRBJ2-7, with 9 bases lining up with TRBD1. Germline-derived CDR1 and CDR2 are MNHNY and SVGAGI (reference sequence). J was trimmed by 4 bases and V by 6 bases; bases with no gene match: 7. The CDR3 loop spans 14 amino acids. The CDR3 spells CASSPGTGMYEQYF. The DNA of the CDR3 is TGTGCCAGCAGCCCCGGGACAGGGATGTACGAGCAGTACTTC.

The chain couples TRBV14 to TRBJ2-1, with TRBD2 identical over 10 bases. V shed 1 base and J 9 bases; nucleotides not matched to a gene: 9. The CDR3 has 16 amino acids. Germline CDR1 and CDR2: SGHDN and FVKESK. The CDR3 nucleotides read TGTGCCAGCAGCCAAGGGAGAGGAGCGGGAGGGGGTGAGCAGTTCTTC. It translates to CASSQGRGAGGGEQFF.

The V call is TRBV6-5, the J call TRBJ1-4; 7 nucleotides match TRBD1. CDR3 size: 15 residues. The ends lost 8 bases at V and 8 bases at J; junction bases unmatched: 14. CDR1 and CDR2 (germline): MNHEY, SVGAGI. The CDR3 is CASGRFTGVGEKLFF. The DNA for the CDR3 is TGTGCCAGCGGCCGTTTCACAGGGGTTGGAGAAAAACTGTTTTTT.

This chain uses TRBV5-4 with TRBJ2-7; TRBD1 might be the D (6 bases). This CDR3 has 15 residues. Trimming shortened V by 0 bases and J by 2 bases, and 12 bases separated the two germline ends. Germline CDR1 SGHNT, CDR2 YYREEE (reference sequence). CDR3 nucleotide sequence: TGTGCCAGCAGCTTGGAGTCCAGGGGCACCTACGAGCAGTACTTC. Its protein product is CASSLESRGTYEQYF.

The rearrangement uses TRBV5-4 and TRBJ2-1; D remains unclear. CDR1 SGHNT and CDR2 YYREEE come from the germline V gene (reference sequence). The CDR3 sequence is 13 residues long. V was clipped by 1 base and J by 9 bases, with 11 bases between them. CDR3 sequence: CASSLSTRGEQFF. CDR3 nucleotides: TGTGCCAGCAGCTTGAGCACGCGCGGTGAGCAGTTCTTC. The full variable domain, in which reference TRBV5-4 and TRBJ2-1 provide the parts outside the CDR3, is ETGVTQSPTHLIKTRGQQVTLRCSSQSGHNTVSWYQQALGQGPQFIFQYYREEENGRGNFPPRFSGLQFPNYSSELNVNALELDDSALYLCASSLSTRGEQFFGPGTRLTVL.